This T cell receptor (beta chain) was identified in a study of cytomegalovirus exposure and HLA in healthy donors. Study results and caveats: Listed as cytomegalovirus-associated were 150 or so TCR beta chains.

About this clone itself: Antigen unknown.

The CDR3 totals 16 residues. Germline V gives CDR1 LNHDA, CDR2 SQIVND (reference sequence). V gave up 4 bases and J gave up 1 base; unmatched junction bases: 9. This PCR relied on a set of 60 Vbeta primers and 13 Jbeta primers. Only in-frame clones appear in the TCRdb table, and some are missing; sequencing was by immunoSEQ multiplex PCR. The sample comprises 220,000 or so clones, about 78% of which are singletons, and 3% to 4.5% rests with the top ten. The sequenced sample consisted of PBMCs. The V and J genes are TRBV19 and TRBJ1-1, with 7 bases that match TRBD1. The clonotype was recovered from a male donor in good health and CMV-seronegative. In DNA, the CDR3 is TGTGCCAGTAGTACATACAGGGGATTGGGGAACACTGAAGCTTTCTTT. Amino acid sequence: CASSTYRGLGNTEAFF.